The 13 T cell receptor beta chains in this list originate from one sample, sequenced in a study of T cell responses to AZD1222 COVID-19 vaccine. Sequencing was performed with immunoSEQ multiplex PCR; in TCRdb, only in-frame clones are kept and a portion is missing. The sample holds about 94,000 clones; roughly 88% are singletons and the top ten take 10% to 15%. The starting material was peripheral blood, obtained on day 0 of AZD1222 vaccination. The receptors derive from an adult in good health.

The J gene is TRBJ2-7, the V gene TRBV19; 8 bases line up with TRBD2. Germline CDR1 reads LNHDA; CDR2 reads SQIVND (reference sequence). Trimming removed 5 bases from V and 2 bases from J; junction bases left unmatched: 8. CDR3 length equals 15 residues. The CDR3 coding sequence is TGTGCCAGTAGTTCCCAAGGGCGGGGGGCCTACGAGCAGTACTTC. Its translation: CASSSQGRGAYEQYF.

The rearrangement links TRBV9 to TRBJ1-5; D not resolved. There are 15 residues in the CDR3. The V and J ends lost 0 bases and 3 bases respectively, with 10 bases between them. Germline V CDR1 and CDR2: SGDLS, YYNGEE. The CDR3 DNA sequence: TGTGCCAGCAGCGTAGGTCCGGAGACCAATCAGCCCCAGCATTTT. Encoded protein: CASSVGPETNQPQHF.

The chain combines TRBV4-2 with TRBJ2-7, with D uncertain. This CDR3 region has 12 residues. V was trimmed by 1 base and J by 5 bases, leaving 6 bases between them. CDR1 and CDR2 from the germline V gene are LGHNA and YNFKEQ. The CDR3, as DNA: TGTGCCAGCAGCCAAGTCCCGGACGAGCAGTACTTC. Protein product: CASSQVPDEQYF.

For the CDR3, the DNA is TGTGCCAGCAGTGAATACGGACAGGGTATGCGAAACACCATATATTTT. Residues: CASSEYGQGMRNTIYF. This chain joins TRBV25-1 and TRBJ1-3; 8 bases agree with TRBD1. J lost 5 bases, V lost 0 bases, and 6 bases had no gene match. The length of the CDR3 is 16 residues. The germline gives CDR1 MGHDK, CDR2 SYGVNS.

J is TRBJ1-2 and V is TRBV6-5; tentatively, D is TRBD1 (5 bases). Per the germline V gene, CDR1 is MNHEY and CDR2 is SVGAGI. Trimming took 2 bases from V and 4 from J, leaving 11 bases between them. This CDR3 region has 14 residues. This chain's CDR3 is CASSYRRESYGYTF. CDR3 DNA sequence: TGTGCCAGCAGTTACCGCAGGGAGAGCTATGGCTACACCTTC.

The chain carries TRBV19 and TRBJ1-1; D might be TRBD1 (6 bases). Germline V gene sequence: CDR1 LNHDA, CDR2 SQIVND (reference sequence). The CDR3 has 13 amino acids. Between the trimmed V and J ends, which lost 6 bases and 2 bases, there was a span of 10 bases. The CDR3 here is CASRGHPNTEAFF. The CDR3 nucleotides are TGTGCCAGTAGGGGACATCCTAACACTGAAGCTTTCTTT.

The rearrangement joins TRBV21-1 to TRBJ2-7. TRBV21-1 is described as a pseudogene. The CDR3 is 12 residues long. This CDR3 is CAPQESSYEQYF. The CDR3 DNA reads TGTGCCCCCCAGGAGAGCTCCTACGAGCAGTACTTC.

Written as DNA, the CDR3 is TGTGCCAGCAGCGTAGAGGGGGTCACTGAAGCTTTCTTT. Encoded protein: CASSVEGVTEAFF. The chain couples TRBV9 to TRBJ1-1; the D gene is possibly TRBD1 (6 bases). Trimming took off 0 bases at V and 4 bases at J, with 7 bases between the two ends. Germline CDR1 reads SGDLS; CDR2 reads YYNGEE. CDR3 length: 13 amino acids.

This clone is a singleton in its sample. The chain uses TRBV24-1 and TRBJ2-1, with 11 nucleotides matching TRBD2. CDR1 and CDR2 (germline): KGHDR, SFDVKD. CDR3 length: 17 residues. The ends lost 3 bases at V and 1 base at J; junction bases unmatched: 4. CDR3 in amino acids: CATSDPTSGGSYNEQFF. The CDR3 bases are TGTGCCACCAGTGATCCAACTAGCGGGGGTTCCTACAATGAGCAGTTCTTC.

The V and J genes are TRBV27 and TRBJ2-5, with 10 bases identical to TRBD1. CDR1 is MNHEY, CDR2 SMNVEV, per germline (reference sequence). This CDR3 has 14 residues. V was pared by 4 bases and J by 5 bases, with 4 bases of the junction left unmatched. CDR3: CASSSTGGEETQYF. The CDR3 DNA is TGTGCCAGCAGTTCGACAGGGGGCGAGGAGACCCAGTACTTC.

V gene TRBV6-6 combines with J gene TRBJ2-7; TRBD1 matches 7 bases. Germline loops: CDR1 MNHNY, CDR2 SVGAGI (reference sequence). The CDR3 covers 16 residues. The junction had 7 bases not matched to a gene; V was cut back by 2 bases and J by 0 bases. The CDR3 spells CASSYPGQSSSYEQYF. The CDR3 region has the DNA TGTGCCAGCAGTTACCCGGGACAGTCAAGCTCCTACGAGCAGTACTTC.

The chain has TRBV19 and TRBJ1-5; D is unclear. V lost 0 bases and J 4 bases, leaving 7 bases between the germline ends. There are 14 residues in the CDR3. Germline V lookup: CDR1 LNHDA, CDR2 SQIVND (reference sequence). In DNA, the CDR3 is TGTGCCAGTAGTATAGACAGGCCGAATCAGCCCCAGCATTTT. It is translated as CASSIDRPNQPQHF.

The V gene is TRBV13, the J gene TRBJ1-1; no clear D gene. This CDR3 contains 13 residues. V lost 3 bases and J 1 base, leaving 6 bases between the germline ends. Looked up from germline, CDR1 is PRHDT and CDR2 is FYEKMQ (reference sequence). The CDR3 loop reads CASSFGTNTEAFF. The CDR3 DNA follows: TGTGCCAGCAGCTTCGGAACGAACACTGAAGCTTTCTTT.